This record covers a single TCR beta chain. Germline V CDR1 and CDR2: MNHEY, SMNVEV (reference sequence). V was clipped by 5 bases and J by 8 bases; unmatched bases: 19. This CDR3 is 18 amino acids long. Use of 60 Vbeta and 13 Jbeta primers characterized the PCR. Clones were read by immunoSEQ multiplex PCR, and TCRdb kept only the in-frame ones, dropping some. The table records 150,000 to 200,000 clones, roughly four fifths of them present only once. The record originates from a study of cytomegalovirus exposure and HLA in healthy donors. The chain couples TRBV27 to TRBJ2-1, with 9 bases that match TRBD2. Sequencing was carried out using PBMCs. The receptor's source is a woman in her twenties or thirties in good health and CMV-seronegative. The CDR3 DNA is TGTGCCAGCAGTGCCTTCGGGGGGAAGGGACTAGCTGCAGATGAGCAGTTCTTC. It is translated as CASSAFGGKGLAADEQFF.